This T cell receptor (beta chain) was profiled in a study of Graves' ophthalmopathy and Graves' hyperthyroidism. Whole-study findings and limits: In blood appeared most of the expanded thyroid clonotypes whose frequency exceeded 0.001. Sensitivity reached less than 71% and specificity approximately 78% when the model predicted ophthalmopathy progression.

V dropped 2 bases and J dropped 5 bases, with 27 bases sitting between them. Germline assignment: CDR1 SGHAT and CDR2 FQNNGV. CDR3 length: 19 amino acids. This clonotype was recorded a few times. Its target is not known. RNA served as the template for amplifying TCR beta CDR3 regions. RT-PCR with HTBI primers came first, then second-round multiplex PCR. Each CDR3 protein is one row after TCRdb ran MiXCR on the multiplex PCR reads. The data contain over a million distinct CDR3 sequences, roughly two fifths of them seen just once; the ten biggest clones take up approximately 12%. The source of this sequence is an adult man with Graves' hyperthyroidism. The sequenced sample was peripheral blood or thyroid tissue (not recorded which). The chain joins TRBV11-2 to TRBJ2-5; D tentatively fits TRBD1 or TRBD2 (6 bases each). The CDR3 sequence is CASSLKDGPQGGLVETQYF. In DNA, the CDR3 is TGTGCCAGCAGCTTAAAGGATGGGCCTCAAGGGGGGCTCGTGGAGACCCAGTACTTC.